This T cell receptor beta chain was documented in a study of blood T cell repertoires in COVID-19. In the authors' workflow: How many nucleated cells were present was estimated from reference gene primer amplification. TCRdb keeps only in-frame clones here, not all; method: immunoSEQ multiplex PCR. That table gives V, J and clone size, and the DNA gave D and trimming. The data contain approximately 170,000 clones, less than 85% of them singletons. Material: PBMCs or T cells enriched from blood (not recorded which). The TCR sequence derives from a man aged 45-65 years who had recovered from COVID-19.

CDR3 in amino acids: CASSQAGANEKLFF. The CDR3, as DNA: TGTGCCAGCAGTCAGGCCGGGGCTAATGAAAAACTGTTTTTT. The chain uses TRBV6-6 and TRBJ1-4, with unresolved D. The CDR3 has 14 amino acids. Germline-derived CDR1 and CDR2 are MNHNY and SVGAGI (reference sequence). The ends were cut back, 5 bases at V and 3 bases at J, with 10 bases in the middle.